The entry below describes one TCR beta chain. Its antigen is currently not known. Base qualities are not at hand, and no much larger clone is one base apart. The sample is drawn from a study of blood T cell repertoires in COVID-19 (dated by TCRdb to 2020 to 2021). As for the study more broadly: Collaborator samples came from the United States, Italy and Spain and covered acute and convalescent phases of COVID-19. Subjects who had been exposed to COVID-19, were actively infected with it, or had recovered from it provided the deeply sampled blood TCRbeta repertoires that made up the dataset. The prospective study material was composed of cDNA or gDNA derived from T cells, B-cell-depleted T cells, or PBMCs. Sample metadata almost always included a de-identified subject ID, COVID-19 status, age in years and sex. The repertoires were made available in a free public database intended to serve as a resource for research on the immune response to SARS-CoV-2. Where available, HLA class I and class II types were obtained from metadata supplied by the sample provider rather than from assay-based typing. Samples were obtained from the ongoing ImmuneRACE study (first 160 participants) and from over a thousand subjects provided by 6 global collaborators.

What the study reported, not specific to this receptor: How much clinical and demographic metadata was included differed by source and by participant, and the metadata was provided uncurated.

The collaborating institutions used their own protocols to collect whole blood in K2EDTA tubes. For TCRbeta analysis, collaborator samples were shipped as frozen whole blood, as isolated PBMCs, or as DNA extracted from either sample type. TCRbeta CDR3 regions were amplified from genomic DNA using the immunoSEQ Assay, a bias-controlled multiplex PCR. On the study's bioinformatics: Nucleated cell counts per sample were estimated from amplification of reference gene primers within the assay. To quantify the absolute abundance of each unique TCRbeta CDR3 rearrangement, sequence reads were collapsed and filtered. Productive Simpson clonality was computed per sample as the square root of Simpson's diversity index over productive rearrangements. TCRdb re-hosts the immuneACCESS table, in-frame sequences only. Its copies lack some clones; in the studies checked, an unresolved V gene accounts for under half of them, and the cause for the rest is not known. The V and J calls and clone size are taken from that table; D and trimming were inferred from the DNA. In all, the sample holds 250,000 to 350,000 clones, and more than 75% of those were seen once. About 1.7% of the sample rests with the top ten.

The sequence was obtained from a woman between 45 and 60 years old with acute or convalescent COVID-19. Sequencing was performed on peripheral blood.

The CDR3 in this case is CASSSTAANEQFF. Read as DNA, the sequence is TGCGCCAGCAGCTCGACAGCCGCCAATGAGCAGTTCTTC. This chain is built from TRBV5-1 and TRBJ2-1; TRBD1 is a possible D gene, resting on 5 matching bases. From the germline V gene, CDR1 is SGHRS and CDR2 is YFSETQ. Taken from cysteine to phenylalanine, the CDR3 has 13 residues. This entry keeps only the CDR3 DNA: 39 bases, framed from base 1. V is clipped by 3 bases and J by 6 bases, and the sequence between their germline boundaries is 10 bases long.